What follows are 22 T cell receptor beta chains derived from one specimen sequenced in a study of T cell responses to AZD1222 COVID-19 vaccine. Here immunoSEQ multiplex PCR was the method, and the copy in TCRdb shows in-frame clones only, minus some. The data show some 120,000 clones, roughly 91% seen once. This specimen consisted of peripheral blood, obtained on day 0 of MenACWY control vaccination. Every receptor here comes from an adult in good health.

The V gene is TRBV6-4, the J gene TRBJ2-7; 7 bases align to TRBD2. V gave up 6 bases and J gave up 5 bases; unmatched junction bases: 7. CDR3 length: 13 residues. The germline V gene has CDR1 MRHNA and CDR2 SNTAGT. The CDR3 bases are TGTGCCAGCAGCCCTACTAGCGAGGACGAGCAGTACTTC. Translated: CASSPTSEDEQYF.

The rearrangement uses TRBV10-3 and TRBJ2-2, with D hard to call. Trimming stripped 6 bases from V and 5 bases from J, with 10 bases between. This CDR3 spans 13 amino acids. Germline V gives CDR1 ENHRY, CDR2 SYGVKD. This CDR3 reads CAIRESQTGELFF. CDR3 sequence (DNA): TGTGCCATCAGGGAGAGCCAAACCGGGGAGCTGTTTTTT.

The chain carries TRBV18 and TRBJ2-7, with D perhaps TRBD1 (6 bases). Germline values: CDR1 KGHSH, CDR2 LQKENI. There are 14 residues in the CDR3. The V end lost 4 bases, the J end lost 5 bases, and 15 bases lay between the germline ends. CDR3 protein: CASSLRDNGDEQYF. CDR3 nucleotide sequence: TGTGCCAGCTCACTCCGGGACAACGGCGACGAGCAGTACTTC. Using reference TRBV18 and TRBJ2-7 for the parts outside the CDR3, the full variable domain is NAGVMQNPRHLVRRRGQEARLRCSPMKGHSHVYWYRQLPEEGLKFMVYLQKENIIDESGMPKERFSAEFPKEGPSILRIQQVVRGDSAAYFCASSLRDNGDEQYFGPGTRLTVT.

CDR3 loop: CASSVPGQGAQDTQYF. The CDR3 DNA sequence: TGTGCCAGCAGCGTACCGGGACAGGGGGCGCAAGATACGCAGTATTTT. V and J are TRBV5-4 and TRBJ2-3; 12 bases map to TRBD1. This CDR3 region has 16 residues. Germline-derived CDR1 and CDR2 are SGHNT and YYREEE (reference sequence). The trim removed 4 bases at V and 5 bases at J, leaving 8 bases unmatched.

The chain links TRBV7-2 to TRBJ2-2; 9 positions agree with TRBD2. V lost 3 bases and J lost 3; bases outside the gene matches: 8. The CDR3 is made up of 17 amino acids. Germline loops: CDR1 SGHTA, CDR2 FQGNSA. The CDR3: CASSLMSGRPHTGELFF. The CDR3 nucleotides are TGTGCCAGCAGCTTGATGAGCGGGAGGCCTCACACCGGGGAGCTGTTTTTT. The full variable domain, completed using reference TRBV7-2 and TRBJ2-2, is GAGVSQSPSNKVTEKGKDVELRCDPISGHTALYWYRQSLGQGLEFLIYFQGNSAPDKSGLPSDRFSAERTGGSVSTLTIQRTQQEDSAVYLCASSLMSGRPHTGELFFGEGSRLTVL.

The sample holds one count of this clone. The chain has TRBV4-2 and TRBJ2-5; TRBD2 agrees at 7 bases. CDR1 is LGHNA, CDR2 YNFKEQ, per germline. The CDR3 runs 17 residues. V trimming: 0 bases; J trimming: 2 bases; junction bases outside the gene matches: 9. CDR3: CASSQEGGGTKQETQYF. In DNA, the CDR3 is TGTGCCAGCAGCCAAGAGGGAGGTGGGACTAAACAAGAGACCCAGTACTTC.

The chain links TRBV11-3 to TRBJ2-2; 11 bases map to TRBD1. The V gene's germline CDR1 is SGHNT and CDR2 YENEEA. The CDR3 runs 16 residues. V shed 5 bases and J 5 bases; nucleotides not matched to a gene: 7. The CDR3, as DNA: TGTGCCAGCAGCCCCACCGGGACAGGGGGAACCGGGGAGCTGTTTTTT. It specifies CASSPTGTGGTGELFF.

The J gene is TRBJ1-1, the V gene TRBV6-5; the D gene is possibly TRBD1 (6 bases). The CDR3 runs to 13 residues. The V gene lost 5 bases and the J gene lost 10 bases, with 17 bases spanning the gap. Germline CDR1 and CDR2: MNHEY and SVGAGI. CDR3 sequence reads: CASSPTGFLRAFF. CDR3 sequence (DNA): TGTGCCAGCAGTCCTACAGGGTTCTTGCGAGCTTTCTTT.

The chain couples TRBV4-1 to TRBJ1-1, with D maybe TRBD1 (5 bases). The CDR3 extends over 16 amino acids. V was trimmed by 0 bases and J by 1 base, leaving 12 bases between them. Germline CDR1 is MGHRA and CDR2 is YSYEKL. CDR3 sequence reads: CASSQERTGGNTEAFF. The CDR3 DNA sequence: TGCGCCAGCAGCCAAGAACGAACAGGTGGGAACACTGAAGCTTTCTTT.

The chain recombines TRBV7-8 with TRBJ1-6; 8 bases align to TRBD1. Per the germline V gene, CDR1 is SGHVS and CDR2 is FQNEAQ. The CDR3 has 15 residues. V was clipped by 5 bases and J by 6 bases; unmatched bases: 6. CDR3 sequence: CASSPYGQGNSPLHF. Written as DNA, the CDR3 is TGTGCCAGCAGCCCCTACGGACAGGGTAATTCACCCCTCCACTTT.

The J gene is TRBJ1-1, the V gene TRBV5-4; 8 bases line up with TRBD1. The germline V gene has CDR1 SGHNT and CDR2 YYREEE (reference sequence). This CDR3 is built from 15 residues. J gave up 6 bases and V 2 bases, and 9 bases lay outside the gene matches. The DNA for the CDR3 is TGTGCCAGCAGCTTACAGGGGGGCGGAGGGGCTGAAGCTTTCTTT. Translated, it gives CASSLQGGGGAEAFF.

This clone was seen just once. CDR3 amino acids: CASSVGPRAAGELFF. The CDR3 DNA reads TGTGCCAGCAGCGTAGGACCTAGGGCGGCCGGGGAGCTGTTTTTT. The chain carries TRBV9 and TRBJ2-2; unclear D gene. Trimming pared 0 bases from V and 6 bases from J, leaving 12 bases between. There are 15 residues in the CDR3. Germline CDR1 SGDLS, CDR2 YYNGEE.

The rearrangement uses TRBV7-2 and TRBJ2-1; D ambiguous. This CDR3 has 15 residues. Looked up from germline, CDR1 is SGHTA and CDR2 is FQGNSA. The germline V and J ends were trimmed by 6 bases and 1 base, with 13 bases remaining between them. This CDR3 reads CASRNPAASYNEQFF. The CDR3 coding sequence is TGTGCCAGCAGAAATCCGGCCGCGTCCTACAATGAGCAGTTCTTC.

This chain uses TRBV5-1 with TRBJ1-1, with a tentative D call TRBD1 (5 bases). The V end was cut by 6 bases, the J end by 0 bases, with 18 bases between. Germline loops: CDR1 SGHRS, CDR2 YFSETQ. This CDR3 contains 16 residues. The CDR3 region has the DNA TGCGCCAGCACCCCACTGATCGGGACGGTGAACACTGAAGCTTTCTTT. The encoded protein is CASTPLIGTVNTEAFF.

The chain couples TRBV24-1 to TRBJ2-1, with TRBD1 matching 11 bases. Germline V gene data show CDR1 as KGHDR and CDR2 as SFDVKD. With V trimmed by 7 bases and J by 2 bases, 9 bases remained unmatched. This CDR3 is 17 amino acids long. In nucleotides, the CDR3 is TGTGCCACCAGCCCCGTGGACAGGGGGCGAACCTACAATGAGCAGTTCTTC. The encoded protein is CATSPVDRGRTYNEQFF.

This clone was seen just once. This chain links TRBV6-1 with TRBJ2-4, with 9 bases matching TRBD2. From germline, CDR1 is MNHNS and CDR2 SASEGT. J lost 0 bases, V lost 4 bases, and 4 bases had no gene match. CDR3 size: 16 residues. The chain's CDR3 is CASSVAGELAKNIQYF. As DNA, the CDR3 is TGTGCCAGCAGTGTAGCGGGAGAGTTAGCCAAAAACATTCAGTACTTC.

The V call is TRBV11-3, the J call TRBJ1-1; D is uncertain. V was cut by 1 base and J by 2 bases, with 8 bases left in between. Germline assignment: CDR1 SGHNT and CDR2 YENEEA. The length of the CDR3 is 14 residues. The CDR3 DNA follows: TGTGCCAGCAGCTTAGCCCGATTCAACACTGAAGCTTTCTTT. It codes for CASSLARFNTEAFF.

This chain uses TRBV3-1 (or the pseudogene TRBV3-2) with TRBJ1-1; D remains ambiguous. The CDR3 is made up of 15 amino acids. V shed 0 bases and J shed 1 base, with 9 bases lying between them. The germline V gene encodes CDR1 LGHDT and CDR2 YNNKEL (reference sequence). The CDR3: CASSQDGASNTEAFF. CDR3 nucleotide sequence: TGTGCCAGCAGCCAAGACGGCGCGTCGAACACTGAAGCTTTCTTT.

V gene TRBV6-2 or TRBV6-3 combines with J gene TRBJ2-7; weak D call: TRBD2 (5 bases). Germline V lookup: CDR1 MNHEY, CDR2 SVGEGT. The CDR3 is 14 amino acids. Trimming removed 6 bases from V and 3 bases from J, with 15 bases in between. CDR3 in amino acids: CASSFGLAGYEQYF. CDR3 DNA: TGTGCCAGCAGCTTTGGACTGGCCGGCTACGAGCAGTACTTC.

The V call is TRBV2, the J call TRBJ1-5, with a weak D call TRBD1 (5 bases). Trimming removed 8 bases from V and 0 bases from J, with 11 bases in between. Per germline, CDR1 SNHLY and CDR2 FYNNEI. There are 14 residues in the CDR3. CDR3 region: CASGTRVSNQPQHF. CDR3 coding DNA: TGTGCCAGCGGCACCAGGGTTAGCAATCAGCCCCAGCATTTT.

The chain carries TRBV18 and TRBJ2-7; no clear D gene. This CDR3 is built from 15 residues. V lost 0 bases, J lost 2 bases, and 11 bases lay in between. Germline V gives CDR1 KGHSH, CDR2 LQKENI. CDR3 nucleotide sequence: TGTGCCAGCTCACCACCCGCTAGGGTGGCCTACGAGCAGTACTTC. It is translated as CASSPPARVAYEQYF.

The rearrangement joins TRBV3-1 (or the pseudogene TRBV3-2) to TRBJ1-2; 9 positions agree with TRBD1. V trimming: 5 bases; J trimming: 6 bases; junction bases outside the gene matches: 10. The CDR3 spans 15 residues. The V gene's germline CDR1 is LGHDT and CDR2 YNNKEL (reference sequence). The CDR3 region has the DNA TGTGCCAGCAGCTCCTTCGGGGGACAGGGAAATGGCTACACCTTC. It translates to CASSSFGGQGNGYTF.